A single T cell receptor beta chain is shown here with its context. The antigen is not known. Using immunoSEQ multiplex PCR, the repertoire was profiled, and TCRdb retains in-frame clones only, with some absent. The sample lists 200,000 to 300,000 clones, about 86% occurring once. These data belong to a study of cytomegalovirus exposure and HLA in healthy donors. Study information: A later analysis reported the same platform for the roughly 120 validation repertoires and the roughly 700 first-cohort repertoires. General study points: Cytomegalovirus status, reportedly, was diagnosed with high specificity and sensitivity by the classifier. Overall, roughly 150 TCR beta chains were annotated as cytomegalovirus-associated. According to a later analysis, TCR clusters from the first cohort tended to co-occur in the roughly 120 validation repertoires.

Trimming took off 3 bases at V and 4 bases at J, with 18 bases between the two ends. The CDR3 runs to 16 residues. Germline CDR1 and CDR2: LNHDA and SQIVND (reference sequence). The sample consisted of PBMCs. This sequence was found in a woman in her 30s in good health and CMV-seropositive. The gene calls are TRBV19 and TRBJ1-2, with D perhaps matching TRBD1 (5 bases). The chain's CDR3 is CASSISFGSDSYGYTF. DNA of the CDR3: TGTGCCAGTAGTATCTCTTTCGGGAGCGACAGCTATGGCTACACCTTC.